These T cell receptor beta chains were read from a single sample in a study of blood T cell repertoires in COVID-19. Clones were sequenced by immunoSEQ multiplex PCR, and TCRdb holds only the in-frame ones, with some missing. Among some 250,000 clones, about four fifths were seen once, and the ten largest hold 9.6%. Sample: peripheral blood. The source of these receptors is a woman of 80 years or more with acute or convalescent COVID-19. CDR3s include the opening cysteine and the closing phenylalanine or tryptophan. The D gene is left open where the match is weak. Clone sizes are given selectively: once, few, many, or a class where the clone is expanded.

clone size: -; V gene: TRBV7-3; D gene: -; J gene: TRBJ2-1; CDR3 DNA: TGTGCCAGCAGCTTCAGCGGCGGGGTAGCAGAGGAGCAGTTCTTC; CDR3 protein: CASSFSGGVAEEQFF
clone size: -; V gene: TRBV28; D gene: -; J gene: TRBJ1-5; CDR3 DNA: TGTGCCAGCAGTTTGCGAATTGGTCAGCCCCAGCATTTT; CDR3 protein: CASSLRIGQPQHF
clone size: -; V gene: TRBV30; D gene: TRBD2; J gene: TRBJ2-5; CDR3 DNA: TGTGCCGGGGGGGGTGGGGGACTCGGGGAGACCCAGTACTTC; CDR3 protein: CAGGGGGLGETQYF
clone size: -; V gene: TRBV7-2; D gene: -; J gene: TRBJ2-7; CDR3 DNA: TGTGCCAGCAGCTTATCGGGGAAGTACGAGCAGTACTTC; CDR3 protein: CASSLSGKYEQYF
clone size: -; V gene: TRBV19; D gene: TRBD2; J gene: TRBJ2-1; CDR3 DNA: TGTGCCAGTACCCTGGGACTATCCCCCTACAATGAGCAGTTCTTC; CDR3 protein: CASTLGLSPYNEQFF
clone size: few; V gene: TRBV2; D gene: -; J gene: TRBJ2-2; CDR3 DNA: TGTGCCAGCAGTGTGGCCAGGACCGGGGAGCTGTTTTTT; CDR3 protein: CASSVARTGELFF
clone size: -; V gene: TRBV6-5; D gene: TRBD1; J gene: TRBJ1-1; CDR3 DNA: TGTGCCAGCACTATGACAGGGGGGACTGAAGCTTTCTTT; CDR3 protein: CASTMTGGTEAFF
clone size: once; V gene: TRBV28; D gene: TRBD1; J gene: TRBJ1-4; CDR3 DNA: TGTGCCAGTTTGAAGGGGACAGGGATTAATGAAAAACTGTTTTTT; CDR3 protein: CASLKGTGINEKLFF
clone size: -; V gene: TRBV15; D gene: TRBD1; J gene: TRBJ2-7; CDR3 DNA: TGTGCCACCAGCAGAGCGCTCGGACAGGCTGGCCGCTACGAGCAGTACTTC; CDR3 protein: CATSRALGQAGRYEQYF
clone size: -; V gene: TRBV18; D gene: -; J gene: TRBJ2-1; CDR3 DNA: TGTGCCAGCTCCCACCCCGCAGGGAATGAGCAGTTCTTC; CDR3 protein: CASSHPAGNEQFF
clone size: -; V gene: TRBV28; D gene: -; J gene: TRBJ2-1; CDR3 DNA: TGTGCCAGCAGGTCCCCCATCGGTCTTAGATCCTACAATGAGCAGTTCTTC; CDR3 protein: CASRSPIGLRSYNEQFF
clone size: -; V gene: TRBV11-2; D gene: -; J gene: TRBJ2-7; CDR3 DNA: TGTGCCAGCAGCTTAGAGATGGGGGGCTACGAGCAGTACTTC; CDR3 protein: CASSLEMGGYEQYF
clone size: few; V gene: TRBV7-8; D gene: -; J gene: TRBJ1-1; CDR3 DNA: TGTGCCAGCAGCATGCAACCGGGGGGCACTGAAGCTTTCTTT; CDR3 protein: CASSMQPGGTEAFF
clone size: -; V gene: TRBV27; D gene: -; J gene: TRBJ1-3; CDR3 DNA: TGTGCCAGCAGTCCCAGACAGGTTCTCTCTGGAAACACCATATATTTT; CDR3 protein: CASSPRQVLSGNTIYF
clone size: -; V gene: TRBV20-1; D gene: -; J gene: TRBJ2-5; CDR3 DNA: TGCAGTGCTGACAGGTCTGAGACCCAGTACTTC; CDR3 protein: CSADRSETQYF
clone size: -; V gene: TRBV6-2/TRBV6-3; D gene: -; J gene: TRBJ2-1; CDR3 DNA: TGTGCCAGCAGCCCCCTAAGTGGCAATGAGCAGTTCTTC; CDR3 protein: CASSPLSGNEQFF
clone size: -; V gene: TRBV19; D gene: -; J gene: TRBJ2-3; CDR3 DNA: TGTGCCAGTAGCCGGACCTGGGAGGGGGGTAGCACAGATACGCAGTATTTT; CDR3 protein: CASSRTWEGGSTDTQYF
clone size: -; V gene: TRBV6-5; D gene: TRBD1; J gene: TRBJ2-7; CDR3 DNA: TGTGCCAGCAACCTAGTAACAGGGGGCATCTACGAGCAGTACTTC; CDR3 protein: CASNLVTGGIYEQYF
clone size: -; V gene: TRBV5-4; D gene: TRBD1; J gene: TRBJ2-3; CDR3 DNA: TGTGCCAGCAGGAATACAGGGGTCCCAGATACGCAGTATTTT; CDR3 protein: CASRNTGVPDTQYF
clone size: -; V gene: TRBV6-5; D gene: TRBD2; J gene: TRBJ2-5; CDR3 DNA: TGTGCCAGCAGGCTGGGACTAGCGCGTGAGACCCAGTACTTC; CDR3 protein: CASRLGLARETQYF
clone size: -; V gene: TRBV6-5; D gene: TRBD1; J gene: TRBJ2-7; CDR3 DNA: TGTGCCAGCAGTACCCGGGACAGGGTTAACGAGCAGTACTTC; CDR3 protein: CASSTRDRVNEQYF
clone size: -; V gene: TRBV21-1; D gene: -; J gene: TRBJ1-5; CDR3 DNA: TGTGCCAGCACCCCCCCCCGGTACAATCAGCCCCAGCATTTT; CDR3 protein: CASTPPRYNQPQHF
clone size: -; V gene: TRBV13; D gene: TRBD1; J gene: TRBJ2-3; CDR3 DNA: TGTGCCAGCAGCTTAGAACCGGGACAGGGGCCCACAGATACGCAGTATTTT; CDR3 protein: CASSLEPGQGPTDTQYF
clone size: -; V gene: TRBV18; D gene: -; J gene: TRBJ2-3; CDR3 DNA: TGTGCCAGCTCATCTAGGGGTAGTCGAGATACGCAGTATTTT; CDR3 protein: CASSSRGSRDTQYF
clone size: -; V gene: TRBV2; D gene: -; J gene: TRBJ1-6; CDR3 DNA: TGTGCCAGCAGTGCGGTACAGGGCCCCTCACCCCTCCACTTT; CDR3 protein: CASSAVQGPSPLHF
clone size: -; V gene: TRBV2; D gene: TRBD2; J gene: TRBJ2-1; CDR3 DNA: TGTGCCAGCCGTAGCGGGGGCCGCAACTACAATGAGCAGTTCTTC; CDR3 protein: CASRSGGRNYNEQFF
clone size: -; V gene: TRBV4-2; D gene: -; J gene: TRBJ1-2; CDR3 DNA: TGTGCCAGCAGCCAAGAGGTAGGAGTTCACTATGGCTACACCTTC; CDR3 protein: CASSQEVGVHYGYTF
clone size: few; V gene: TRBV12-5; D gene: -; J gene: TRBJ2-2; CDR3 DNA: TGTGCTAGTGGTTCGAGAACCGCGAACACCGGGGAGCTGTTTTTT; CDR3 protein: CASGSRTANTGELFF
clone size: few; V gene: TRBV24-1; D gene: TRBD1; J gene: TRBJ2-2; CDR3 DNA: TGTGCCACCAGTACCATGCACCCGGGACAGGGATCCGGGGAGCTGTTTTTT; CDR3 protein: CATSTMHPGQGSGELFF
clone size: -; V gene: TRBV27; D gene: -; J gene: TRBJ2-7; CDR3 DNA: TGTGCCAGCAGTCCCCTGGACCGACTAAGCTCCTACGAGCAGTACTTC; CDR3 protein: CASSPLDRLSSYEQYF
clone size: few; V gene: TRBV19; D gene: -; J gene: TRBJ2-7; CDR3 DNA: TGTGCCAGTAGTTGGGGGCCCAGCTCCTACGAGCAGTACTTC; CDR3 protein: CASSWGPSSYEQYF
clone size: few; V gene: TRBV5-1; D gene: TRBD1; J gene: TRBJ2-1; CDR3 DNA: TGCGCCAGCAGCCCTGGGACAGCCCTATACAATGAGCAGTTCTTC; CDR3 protein: CASSPGTALYNEQFF
clone size: -; V gene: TRBV2; D gene: -; J gene: TRBJ1-2; CDR3 DNA: TGTGCCAGCAGGAGGAATGGCTACACCTTC; CDR3 protein: CASRRNGYTF
clone size: -; V gene: TRBV6-5; D gene: -; J gene: TRBJ2-3; CDR3 DNA: TGTGCCAGCAGTTACTCGAACCGGGATTCAGATACGCAGTATTTT; CDR3 protein: CASSYSNRDSDTQYF
clone size: -; V gene: TRBV7-8; D gene: -; J gene: TRBJ1-2; CDR3 DNA: TGTGCCAGCAGCTCGAGGGACACCCTCTATGGCTACACCTTC; CDR3 protein: CASSSRDTLYGYTF
clone size: -; V gene: TRBV6-5; D gene: -; J gene: TRBJ1-1; CDR3 DNA: TGTGCCACCCTTAATAGCGGAGGGATCGAAGCTTTCTTT; CDR3 protein: CATLNSGGIEAFF